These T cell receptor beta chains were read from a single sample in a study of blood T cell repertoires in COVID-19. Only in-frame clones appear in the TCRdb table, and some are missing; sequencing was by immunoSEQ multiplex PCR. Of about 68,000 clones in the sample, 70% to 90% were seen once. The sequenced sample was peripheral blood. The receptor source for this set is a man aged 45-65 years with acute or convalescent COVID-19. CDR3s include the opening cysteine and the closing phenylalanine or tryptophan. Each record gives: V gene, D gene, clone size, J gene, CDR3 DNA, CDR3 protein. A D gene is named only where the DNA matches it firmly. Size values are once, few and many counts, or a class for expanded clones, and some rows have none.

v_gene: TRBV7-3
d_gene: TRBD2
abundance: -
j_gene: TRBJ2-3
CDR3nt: TGTGCCAGCAGCTTAACTCCTAGCGGGAGTGCAGATACGCAGTATTTT
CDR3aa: CASSLTPSGSADTQYF

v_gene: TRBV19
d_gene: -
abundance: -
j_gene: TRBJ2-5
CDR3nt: TGTGCCAGTAGTATGGTTTTGGCAGTAGAGACCCAGTACTTC
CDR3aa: CASSMVLAVETQYF

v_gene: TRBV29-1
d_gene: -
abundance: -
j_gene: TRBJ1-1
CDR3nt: TGCAGCGTTGAAAGGAGGGGCACTGAAGCTTTCTTT
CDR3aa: CSVERRGTEAFF

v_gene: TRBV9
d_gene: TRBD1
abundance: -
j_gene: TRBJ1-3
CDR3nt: TGTGCCAGCAGCGTAGCCCCGGGACAGGACTTCTCCTCTGGAAACACCATATATTTT
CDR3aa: CASSVAPGQDFSSGNTIYF

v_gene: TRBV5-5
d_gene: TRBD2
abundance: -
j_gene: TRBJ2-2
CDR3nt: TGTGCCAGCAGCTTGGCCGGGGGGGCCGGGGAGCTGTTTTTT
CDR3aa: CASSLAGGAGELFF

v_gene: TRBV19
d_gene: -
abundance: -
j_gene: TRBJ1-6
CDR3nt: TGTGCCAGTAGTAAGATAACGGGGCAGGGGAAATCACCCCTCCACTTT
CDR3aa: CASSKITGQGKSPLHF

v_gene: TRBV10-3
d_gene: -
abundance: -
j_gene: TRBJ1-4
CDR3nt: TGTGCCATCAGTGAGTCAGGGGGTCGTGGTGAAAAACTGTTTTTT
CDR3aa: CAISESGGRGEKLFF

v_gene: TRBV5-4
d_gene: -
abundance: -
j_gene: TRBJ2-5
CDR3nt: TGTGCCAGCAGCTTAAATCAGGGCGGATTGGAGACCCAGTACTTC
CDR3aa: CASSLNQGGLETQYF

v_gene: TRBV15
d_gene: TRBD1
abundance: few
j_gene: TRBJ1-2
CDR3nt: TGTGCCACCAGCAGAGGCAAGGGGGCTCTGGATGGCTACACCTTC
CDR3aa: CATSRGKGALDGYTF

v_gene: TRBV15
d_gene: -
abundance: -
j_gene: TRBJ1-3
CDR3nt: TGTGCCACCAGCACGGGGAGACAGGCCGTTTTTGGAAACACCATATATTTT
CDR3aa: CATSTGRQAVFGNTIYF

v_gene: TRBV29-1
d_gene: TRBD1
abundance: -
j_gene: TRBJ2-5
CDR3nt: TGCAGCGTCTACAGGGGGAGAGAGACCCAGTACTTC
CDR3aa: CSVYRGRETQYF

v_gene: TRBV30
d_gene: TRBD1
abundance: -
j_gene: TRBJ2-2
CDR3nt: TGTGCCTGGACGCTCCAGGGGGCCGGGGAGCTGTTTTTT
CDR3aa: CAWTLQGAGELFF

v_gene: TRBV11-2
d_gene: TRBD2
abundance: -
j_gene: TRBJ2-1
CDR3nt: TGTGCCAGCAGCTTAGGCGGAAGGAGCGGGGGTTCCTACTACAATGAGCAGTTCTTC
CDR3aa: CASSLGGRSGGSYYNEQFF

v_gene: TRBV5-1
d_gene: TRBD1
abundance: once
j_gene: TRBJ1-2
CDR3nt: TGCGCCAGCAGCTCCGGGACAGGGGATGGCTACACCTTC
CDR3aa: CASSSGTGDGYTF

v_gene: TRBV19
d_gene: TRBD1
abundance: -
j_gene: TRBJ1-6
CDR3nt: TGTGCCAGTCGCCTACAGGGGAATAATTCACCCCTCCACTTT
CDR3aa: CASRLQGNNSPLHF

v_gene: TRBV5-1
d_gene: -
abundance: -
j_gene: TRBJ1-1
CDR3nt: TGCGCCAGCAGCTTTCAAGCAGAGGGGGACACTGAAGCTTTCTTT
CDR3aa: CASSFQAEGDTEAFF

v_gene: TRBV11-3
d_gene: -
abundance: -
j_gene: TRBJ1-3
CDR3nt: TGTGCCAGCAGCTTGGGAACAGGCCTCAGCTCTGGAAACACCATATATTTT
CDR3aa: CASSLGTGLSSGNTIYF

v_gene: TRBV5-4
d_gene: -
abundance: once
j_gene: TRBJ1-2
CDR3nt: TGTGCCAGCAGGAATGGACAGCTCATCGGTGGCTACACCTTC
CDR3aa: CASRNGQLIGGYTF

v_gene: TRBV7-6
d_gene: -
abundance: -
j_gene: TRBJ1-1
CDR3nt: TGTGCCAGCAGCTTAGGAGCGGTGAACACTGAAGCTTTCTTT
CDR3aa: CASSLGAVNTEAFF

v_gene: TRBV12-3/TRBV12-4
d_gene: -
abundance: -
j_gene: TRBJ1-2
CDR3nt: TGTGCCAGCATTGCAGGGGATGGAAATGGCTACACCTTC
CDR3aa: CASIAGDGNGYTF

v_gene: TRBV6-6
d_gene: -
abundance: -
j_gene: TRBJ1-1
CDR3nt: TGTGCCAGCAGGCCACAGGGTCAGCTCCGAGATGCTTTCTTT
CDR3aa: CASRPQGQLRDAFF

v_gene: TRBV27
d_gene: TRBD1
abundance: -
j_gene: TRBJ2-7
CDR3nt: TGTGCCAGCAGCCGGACCGGACAGGGCTCCTACGAGCAGTACTTC
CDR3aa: CASSRTGQGSYEQYF

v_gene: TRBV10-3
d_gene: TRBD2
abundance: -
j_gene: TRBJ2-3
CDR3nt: TGTGCCATCAGTGAGTCTGAGTTAGCGGGAGGTTCCGCCACAGATACGCAGTATTTT
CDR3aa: CAISESELAGGSATDTQYF

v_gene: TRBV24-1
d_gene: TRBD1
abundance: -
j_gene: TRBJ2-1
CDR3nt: TGTGCCACCAGCCCCGGGACAGCCGTTGTCAATGAGCAGTTCTTC
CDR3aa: CATSPGTAVVNEQFF

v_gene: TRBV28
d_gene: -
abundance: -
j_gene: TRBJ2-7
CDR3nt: TGTGCCAGCAGTTTAACCTATCCGGAGCAGTACTTC
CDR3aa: CASSLTYPEQYF

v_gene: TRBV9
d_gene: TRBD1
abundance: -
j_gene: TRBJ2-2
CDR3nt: TGTGCCAGCAGCGCCCAGGGGGCTCCGAACACCGGGGAGCTGTTTTTT
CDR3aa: CASSAQGAPNTGELFF